This T cell receptor beta chain was sequenced during a study of regulatory T cells in long-lasting Graves disease. Stated time point: persistent/refractory GD, antithyroid drugs over 5 years with positive TRAb. Making the TCR library involved RNA that had been extracted from PBMCs. Germline V gene sequence: CDR1 LGHDT, CDR2 YNNKEL (reference sequence). Trimming pared 1 base from V and 1 base from J, leaving 10 bases between. This CDR3 is 15 amino acids long. Arm-PCR of CDR3 regions and iRepertoire HTBI primers were used to build TCR beta libraries. TCRdb re-called the multiplex PCR reads with MiXCR, one entry per CDR3 protein. Among 700,000 or so distinct CDR3 sequences, around 30% were seen once, and the ten largest hold 35% to 55%. This clonotype came up a few times.

Source: peripheral blood mononuclear cells (PBMCs), taken when the disease was refractory, from a patient treated with antithyroid drugs. This TCR was sampled from a female donor with Graves disease. This rearrangement joins TRBV3-1 to TRBJ1-2; D possibly corresponds to TRBD1 (5 bases). The CDR3 loop is CASSQVSDSNYGYTF. The CDR3 region has the DNA TGTGCCAGCAGCCAAGTTTCAGACAGTAACTATGGCTACACCTTC.